The clone carrying this TCR beta chain was seen more than once but under ten times. Its specificity is unknown. The record originates from a study of T-cell memory formation after mild COVID-19. The wider study: There were largely donor-specific TCR clusters.

Study-level findings and limits: The study found contracting CD4+ clones mainly in CM and EM and contracting CD8+ clones in EMRA. A balance of CD4 and CD8 characterized clones contracting day 15 to 85, whereas later expanders leaned CD4+.

TCRdb reprocessed the 5' RACE reads via MiXCR and lists one record per CDR3 protein. Here the sample spans hundreds of thousands of distinct CDR3 sequences, around 21% being singletons. Germline CDR1 is LNHNV and CDR2 is YYDKDF (reference sequence). The junction had 15 bases not matched to a gene; V was cut back by 2 bases and J by 7 bases. The CDR3 contains 18 residues. The specimen sequenced was PBMCs or a T cell subset sorted from them (not recorded which). This rearrangement joins TRBV15 to TRBJ2-1, with TRBD2 identical over 9 bases. The receptor's source is an adult woman who had mild COVID-19 (a few samples of this study predate the infection). Cell type and time point are not known. CDR3: CATSRLEEEVAGVNEQFF. The CDR3 region has the DNA TGTGCCACCAGCAGACTCGAAGAGGAAGTAGCGGGAGTAAATGAGCAGTTCTTC.